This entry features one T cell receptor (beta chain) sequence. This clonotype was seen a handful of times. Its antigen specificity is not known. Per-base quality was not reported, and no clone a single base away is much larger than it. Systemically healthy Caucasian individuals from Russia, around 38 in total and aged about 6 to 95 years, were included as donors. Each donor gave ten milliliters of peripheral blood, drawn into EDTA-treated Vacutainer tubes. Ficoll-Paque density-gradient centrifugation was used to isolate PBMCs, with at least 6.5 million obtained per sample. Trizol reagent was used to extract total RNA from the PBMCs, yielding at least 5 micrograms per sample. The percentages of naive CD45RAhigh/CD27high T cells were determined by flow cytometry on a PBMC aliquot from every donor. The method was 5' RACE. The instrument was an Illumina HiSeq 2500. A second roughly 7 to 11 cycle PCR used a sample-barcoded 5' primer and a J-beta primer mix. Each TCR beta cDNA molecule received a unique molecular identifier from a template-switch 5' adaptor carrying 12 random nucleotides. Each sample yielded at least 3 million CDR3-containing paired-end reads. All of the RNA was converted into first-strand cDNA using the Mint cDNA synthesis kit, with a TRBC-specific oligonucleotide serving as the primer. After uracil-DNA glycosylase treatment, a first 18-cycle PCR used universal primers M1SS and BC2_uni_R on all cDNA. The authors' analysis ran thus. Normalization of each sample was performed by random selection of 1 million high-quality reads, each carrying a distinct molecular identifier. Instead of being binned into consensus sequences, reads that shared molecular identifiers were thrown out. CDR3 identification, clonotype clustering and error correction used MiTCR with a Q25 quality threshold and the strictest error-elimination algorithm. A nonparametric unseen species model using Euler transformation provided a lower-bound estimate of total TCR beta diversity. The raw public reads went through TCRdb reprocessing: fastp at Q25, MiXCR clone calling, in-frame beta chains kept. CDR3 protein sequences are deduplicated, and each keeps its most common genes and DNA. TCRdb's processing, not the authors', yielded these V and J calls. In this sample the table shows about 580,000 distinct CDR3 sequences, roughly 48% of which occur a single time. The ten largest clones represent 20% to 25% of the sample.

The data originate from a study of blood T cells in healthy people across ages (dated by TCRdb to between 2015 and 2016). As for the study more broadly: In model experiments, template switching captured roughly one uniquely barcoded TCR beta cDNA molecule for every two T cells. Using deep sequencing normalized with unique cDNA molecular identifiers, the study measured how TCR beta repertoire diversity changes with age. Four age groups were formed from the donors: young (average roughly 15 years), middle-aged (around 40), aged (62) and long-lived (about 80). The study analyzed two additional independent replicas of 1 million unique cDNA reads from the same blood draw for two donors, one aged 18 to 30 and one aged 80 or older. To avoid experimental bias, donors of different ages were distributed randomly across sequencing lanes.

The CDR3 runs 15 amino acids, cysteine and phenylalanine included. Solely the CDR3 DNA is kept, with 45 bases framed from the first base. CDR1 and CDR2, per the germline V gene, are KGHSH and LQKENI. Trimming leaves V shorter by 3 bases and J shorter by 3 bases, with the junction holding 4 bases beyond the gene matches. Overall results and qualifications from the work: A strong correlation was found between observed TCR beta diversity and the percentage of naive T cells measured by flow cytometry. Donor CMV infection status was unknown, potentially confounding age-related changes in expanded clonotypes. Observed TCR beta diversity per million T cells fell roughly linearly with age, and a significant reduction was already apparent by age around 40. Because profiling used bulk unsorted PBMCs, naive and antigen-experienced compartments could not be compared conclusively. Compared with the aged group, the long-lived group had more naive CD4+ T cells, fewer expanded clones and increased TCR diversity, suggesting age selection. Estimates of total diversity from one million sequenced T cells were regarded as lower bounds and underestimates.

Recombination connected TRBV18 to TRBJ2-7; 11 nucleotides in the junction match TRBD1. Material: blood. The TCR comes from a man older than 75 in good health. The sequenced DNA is TGTGCCAGCTCACCTACCGGGACAGGGGGCTACGAGCAGTACTTC. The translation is CASSPTGTGGYEQYF.